This T cell receptor beta chain was identified in a study of T cell changes during pregnancy in multiple sclerosis. CDR3 length equals 11 residues. V was clipped by 0 bases and J by 10 bases, with 5 bases between them. Germline V gene sequence: CDR1 SGHDT, CDR2 YYEEEE. Profiling relied on immunoSEQ multiplex PCR, and the TCRdb table lists in-frame clones only, not all of them. The sample has tens of thousands of clones; approximately 89% are singletons. The receptor comes from a female donor with multiple sclerosis, enrolled in a pregnancy study. The material sequenced was CD8+ T cells from peripheral blood mononuclear cells, taken in the third trimester of pregnancy. The chain carries TRBV5-6 and TRBJ2-1, with D uncertain. CDR3 in DNA: TGTGCCAGCAGCTTGGATCGGGAGCAGTTCTTC. Amino acids: CASSLDREQFF.